This T cell receptor beta chain came from a study of PD-L1 blockade in urothelial cancer. Turning to the study itself: Dosed intravenously at 1,200 mg every 3 weeks, atezolizumab was initiated by patients in the mid-2010s. Each patient had 0 to 3 earlier chemotherapy regimens. Samples came from 3 weeks, at the second dose, and 6 weeks into treatment.

As for this clone: No antigen is known for it.

The CDR3 contains 15 residues. J was trimmed by 6 bases and V by 4 bases; bases with no gene match: 5. CDR1 and CDR2 from the germline V gene are SGHDT and YYEEEE. Generated by immunoSEQ multiplex PCR, the TCRdb table keeps only in-frame clones and is missing some. This sample has more than 45,000 clones, with approximately 86% found just once. Notes on the study in general: At 3 weeks on treatment, tumor-associated clones expanded more with durable benefit.

The sequenced sample was PBMCs, obtained around atezolizumab (anti-PD-L1) treatment. V is TRBV5-6 and J is TRBJ2-3; 13 bases map to TRBD2. The TCR comes from a man in his sixties with urothelial cancer. The CDR3 reads CASSIGLAGVDTQYF. The CDR3 nucleotides are TGTGCCAGCAGCATTGGACTAGCGGGGGTGGATACGCAGTATTTT. Complete variable domain (other parts from reference TRBV5-6 and TRBJ2-3): DAGVTQSPTHLIKTRGQQVTLRCSPKSGHDTVSWYQQALGQGPQFIFQYYEEEERQRGNFPDRFSGHQFPNYSSELNVNALLLGDSALYLCASSIGLAGVDTQYFGPGTRLTVL.